These 5 T cell receptor beta chains share one sample of origin, sequenced in a study of response to subunit inactivated influenza vaccine. TCRdb ran MiXCR on the RT-PCR reads and lists one entry per CDR3 protein. The repertoire holds more than 450,000 distinct CDR3 sequences, roughly 8.2% seen once, with 10% to 15% in the top ten. The starting material was PBMCs from blood, obtained roughly 24 months after vaccination. These receptor sequences come from a man between 50 and 75 years old who received an inactivated influenza vaccine.

J is TRBJ2-2 and V is TRBV12-3 or TRBV12-4; D is perhaps TRBD1 or TRBD2 (5 bases each). The CDR3 runs to 14 residues. V was pared by 10 bases and J by 3 bases, with 15 bases between. The CDR3, as DNA: TGTGCCACCACTTCTGGGACGGACACCGGGGAGCTGTTTTTT. It is translated as CATTSGTDTGELFF.

The chain employs TRBV28 and TRBJ2-7, with D maybe TRBD1 (5 bases). Germline values: CDR1 MDHEN, CDR2 SYDVKM. Trimming cost V 3 bases and J 7 bases, with 16 bases left between them. The CDR3 length is 14 residues. The CDR3 DNA sequence: TGTGCCAGCAGTTTGAAGCCAGGGCCGGTTGAGCAGTACTTC. It codes for CASSLKPGPVEQYF.

This chain joins TRBV20-1 and TRBJ1-1; TRBD1 matches at 10 bases. CDR3 length: 16 residues. CDR1 is DFQATT, CDR2 SNEGSKA, per germline (reference sequence). The V segment lost 2 bases and the J segment 1 base; nucleotides outside the gene matches: 7. The CDR3 loop reads CSARRGTGATNTEAFF. The CDR3 DNA reads TGCAGTGCTAGAAGGGGGACAGGGGCAACGAACACTGAAGCTTTCTTT.

The chain links TRBV20-1 to TRBJ2-6; D might be TRBD1 (6 bases). The CDR3 is made up of 15 amino acids. V was pared by 5 bases and J by 3 bases, with 14 bases between. Per the germline V gene, CDR1 is DFQATT and CDR2 is SNEGSKA (reference sequence). CDR3 nucleotides: TGCAGTGCTCAGATGACAGGAGTTGGGGCCAACGTCCTGACTTTC. It encodes CSAQMTGVGANVLTF.

The chain is built from TRBV19 and TRBJ2-3, with D possibly matching TRBD1 (5 bases). The germline V and J ends were trimmed by 9 bases and 0 bases, with 16 bases remaining between them. Germline-derived CDR1 and CDR2 are LNHDA and SQIVND (reference sequence). This CDR3 region has 15 residues. The CDR3 region is CASKRTGPSTDTQYF. CDR3 in DNA: TGTGCCAGCAAAAGAACAGGTCCCAGCACAGATACGCAGTATTTT. The full variable domain, rest sourced from reference TRBV19 and TRBJ2-3, is DGGITQSPKYLFRKEGQNVTLSCEQNLNHDAMYWYRQDPGQGLRLIYYSQIVNDFQKGDIAEGYSVSREKKESFPLTVTSAQKNPTAFYLCASKRTGPSTDTQYFGPGTRLTVL.